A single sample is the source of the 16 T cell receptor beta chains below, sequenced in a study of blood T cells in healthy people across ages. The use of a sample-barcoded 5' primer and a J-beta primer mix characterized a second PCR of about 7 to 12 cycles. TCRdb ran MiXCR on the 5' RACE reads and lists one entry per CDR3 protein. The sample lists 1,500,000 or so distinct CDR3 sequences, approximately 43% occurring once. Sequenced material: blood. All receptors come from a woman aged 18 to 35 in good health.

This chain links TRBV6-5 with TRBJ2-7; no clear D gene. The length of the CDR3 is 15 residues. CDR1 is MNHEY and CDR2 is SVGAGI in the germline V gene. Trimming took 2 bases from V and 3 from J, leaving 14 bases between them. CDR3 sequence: CASSYRPMKGYEQYF. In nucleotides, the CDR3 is TGTGCCAGCAGTTACCGGCCCATGAAGGGCTACGAGCAGTACTTC.

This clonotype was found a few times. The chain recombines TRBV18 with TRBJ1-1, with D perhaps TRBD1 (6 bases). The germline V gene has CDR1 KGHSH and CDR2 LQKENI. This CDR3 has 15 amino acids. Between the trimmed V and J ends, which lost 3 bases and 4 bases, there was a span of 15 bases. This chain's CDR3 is CASSPLEGGRTEAFF. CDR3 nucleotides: TGTGCCAGCTCACCGCTAGAGGGGGGGCGCACTGAAGCTTTCTTT.

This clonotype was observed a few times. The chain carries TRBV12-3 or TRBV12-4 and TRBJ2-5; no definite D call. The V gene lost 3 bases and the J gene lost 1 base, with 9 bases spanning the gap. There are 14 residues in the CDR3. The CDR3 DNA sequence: TGTGCCAGCAGTTTTCCCGGCACCCAAGAGACCCAGTACTTC. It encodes CASSFPGTQETQYF.

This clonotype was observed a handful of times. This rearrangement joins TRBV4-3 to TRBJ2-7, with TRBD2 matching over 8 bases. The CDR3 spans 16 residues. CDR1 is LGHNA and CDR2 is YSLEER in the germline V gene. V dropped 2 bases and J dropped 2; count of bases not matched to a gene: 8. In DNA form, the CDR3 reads TGCGCCAGCAGCCAAAGCGTCAGCGGGAGTACCTACGAGCAGTACTTC. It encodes CASSQSVSGSTYEQYF.

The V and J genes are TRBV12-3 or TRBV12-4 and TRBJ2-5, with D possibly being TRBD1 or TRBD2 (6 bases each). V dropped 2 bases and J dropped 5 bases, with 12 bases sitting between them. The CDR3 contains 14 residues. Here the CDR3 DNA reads TGTGCCAGCAGTTTACAAGGGGGGCGGGAGACCCAGTACTTC. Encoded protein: CASSLQGGRETQYF.

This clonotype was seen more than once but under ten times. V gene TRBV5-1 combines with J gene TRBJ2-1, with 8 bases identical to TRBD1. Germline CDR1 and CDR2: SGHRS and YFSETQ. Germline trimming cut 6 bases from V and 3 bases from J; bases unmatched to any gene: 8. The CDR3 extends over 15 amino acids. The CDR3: CASTSSGQGYNEQFF. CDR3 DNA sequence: TGCGCCAGCACATCGAGCGGACAGGGCTACAATGAGCAGTTCTTC. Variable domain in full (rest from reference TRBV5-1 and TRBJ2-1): KAGVTQTPRYLIKTRGQQVTLSCSPISGHRSVSWYQQTPGQGLQFLFEYFSETQRNKGNFPGRFSGRQFSNSRSEMNVSTLELGDSALYLCASTSSGQGYNEQFFGPGTRLTVL.

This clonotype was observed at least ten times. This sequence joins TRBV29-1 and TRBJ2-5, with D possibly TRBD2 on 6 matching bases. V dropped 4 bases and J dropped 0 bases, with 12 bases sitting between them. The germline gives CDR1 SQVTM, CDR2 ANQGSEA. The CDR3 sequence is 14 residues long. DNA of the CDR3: TGCAGCGTTGTTCCTAGCGTGTACCAAGAGACCCAGTACTTC. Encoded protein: CSVVPSVYQETQYF.

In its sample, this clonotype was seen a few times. CDR3 bases: TGTGCCAGCAGGAAAACCGGGACAGGGGGCAATGAGCAGTTCTTC. Protein: CASRKTGTGGNEQFF. J is TRBJ2-1 and V is TRBV12-3 or TRBV12-4; TRBD1 aligns across 11 bases. V trimming: 6 bases; J trimming: 6 bases; junction bases outside the gene matches: 7. This CDR3 is built from 15 residues.

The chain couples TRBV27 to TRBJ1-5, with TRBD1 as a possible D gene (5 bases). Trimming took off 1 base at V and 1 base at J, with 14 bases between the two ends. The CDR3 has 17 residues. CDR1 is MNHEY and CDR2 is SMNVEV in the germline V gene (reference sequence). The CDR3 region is CASSLFFRQGSNQPQHF. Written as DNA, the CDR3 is TGTGCCAGCAGTTTATTTTTCCGGCAGGGAAGCAATCAGCCCCAGCATTTT.

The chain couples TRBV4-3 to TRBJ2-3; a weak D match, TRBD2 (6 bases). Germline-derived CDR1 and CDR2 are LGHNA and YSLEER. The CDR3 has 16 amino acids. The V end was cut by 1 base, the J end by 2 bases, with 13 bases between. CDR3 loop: CASSQGASVPTDTQYF. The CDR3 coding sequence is TGCGCCAGCAGCCAAGGGGCTAGCGTTCCCACAGATACGCAGTATTTT.

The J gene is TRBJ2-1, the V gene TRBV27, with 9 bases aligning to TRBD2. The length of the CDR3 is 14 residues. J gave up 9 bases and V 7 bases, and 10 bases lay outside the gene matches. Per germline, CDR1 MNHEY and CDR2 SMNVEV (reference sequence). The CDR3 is CASTALAGRTEQFF. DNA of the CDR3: TGTGCCAGCACCGCCCTAGCGGGGAGGACTGAGCAGTTCTTC.

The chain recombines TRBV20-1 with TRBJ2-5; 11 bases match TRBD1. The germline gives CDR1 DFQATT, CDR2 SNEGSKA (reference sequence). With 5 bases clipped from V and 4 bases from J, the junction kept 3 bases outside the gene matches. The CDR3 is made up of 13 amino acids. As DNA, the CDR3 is TGCAGTGCTGGACAGGGGGCCAGAGAGACCCAGTACTTC. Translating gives CSAGQGARETQYF.

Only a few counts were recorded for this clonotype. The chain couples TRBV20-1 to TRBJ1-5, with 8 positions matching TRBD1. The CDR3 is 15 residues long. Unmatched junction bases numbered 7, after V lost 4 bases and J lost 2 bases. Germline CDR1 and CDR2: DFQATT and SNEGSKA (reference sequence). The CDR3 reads CSANRQGRGNQPQHF. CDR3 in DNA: TGCAGTGCTAACCGACAGGGGAGAGGCAATCAGCCCCAGCATTTT.

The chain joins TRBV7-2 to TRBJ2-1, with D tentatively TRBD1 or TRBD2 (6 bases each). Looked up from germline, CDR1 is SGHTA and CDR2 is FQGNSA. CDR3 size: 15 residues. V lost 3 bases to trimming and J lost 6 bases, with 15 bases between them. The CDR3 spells CASSFSSGAINEQFF. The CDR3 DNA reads TGTGCCAGCAGCTTCAGTTCGGGGGCAATCAATGAGCAGTTCTTC.

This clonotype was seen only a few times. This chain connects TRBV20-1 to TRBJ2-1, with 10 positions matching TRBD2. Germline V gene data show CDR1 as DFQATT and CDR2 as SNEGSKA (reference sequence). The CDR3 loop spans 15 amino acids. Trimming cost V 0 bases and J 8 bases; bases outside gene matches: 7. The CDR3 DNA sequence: TGCAGTGCTAGAGATCCTCTAGCGGGAGATCATGAGCAGTTCTTC. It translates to CSARDPLAGDHEQFF.

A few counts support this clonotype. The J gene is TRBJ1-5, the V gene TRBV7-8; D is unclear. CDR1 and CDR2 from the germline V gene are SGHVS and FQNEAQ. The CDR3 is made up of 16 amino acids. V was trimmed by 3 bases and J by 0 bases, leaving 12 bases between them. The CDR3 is CASSFGVLYSNQPQHF. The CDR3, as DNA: TGTGCCAGCAGCTTTGGGGTTCTCTATAGCAATCAGCCCCAGCATTTT.